Listed below are T cell receptor beta chains from one sample, sequenced in a study of T cell responses to AZD1222 COVID-19 vaccine. Method: immunoSEQ multiplex PCR; TCRdb's copy keeps in-frame clones and lacks some. This sample carries under 95,000 clones, more than 70% of them seen once, and the ten largest clones take 2% to 2.5%. The sequencing here drew on peripheral blood, taken on day 0 of AZD1222 vaccination. Receptors originate from an adult in good health. The CDR3 runs from the conserved cysteine through the conserved F or W. The order of the fields is V gene, D gene, J gene, clone size, CDR3 length, CDR3 protein, CDR3 DNA. The D gene is left open where the match is weak. Clone size is shown for a subset of rows, as once, few, many or a class of expanded clone.

V gene: TRBV6-5
D gene: TRBD1
J gene: TRBJ2-7
clone size: NA
CDR3 length: 14
CDR3 protein: CASSRGQVSYEQYF
CDR3 DNA: TGTGCCAGCAGCCGCGGACAGGTGTCCTACGAGCAGTACTTC

V gene: TRBV5-1
D gene: NA
J gene: TRBJ2-3
clone size: NA
CDR3 length: 15
CDR3 protein: CASSLALAGTDTQYF
CDR3 DNA: TGCGCCAGCAGCTTGGCACTCGCTGGAACAGATACGCAGTATTTT

V gene: TRBV19
D gene: NA
J gene: TRBJ2-2
clone size: NA
CDR3 length: 16
CDR3 protein: CASSIPGGPGAGELFF
CDR3 DNA: TGTGCCAGTAGTATCCCCGGGGGTCCTGGGGCCGGGGAGCTGTTTTTT

V gene: TRBV29-1
D gene: TRBD1
J gene: TRBJ1-2
clone size: NA
CDR3 length: 12
CDR3 protein: CSVESGGLGYTF
CDR3 DNA: TGCAGCGTTGAATCAGGGGGCCTTGGCTACACCTTC

V gene: TRBV5-5
D gene: NA
J gene: TRBJ1-1
clone size: NA
CDR3 length: 13
CDR3 protein: CASSQSGSDEAFF
CDR3 DNA: TGTGCCAGCAGCCAAAGTGGGTCTGATGAAGCTTTCTTT

V gene: TRBV7-9
D gene: NA
J gene: TRBJ2-3
clone size: NA
CDR3 length: 15
CDR3 protein: CASSLGVRTTDTQYF
CDR3 DNA: TGTGCCAGCAGCTTAGGAGTCCGGACGACAGATACGCAGTATTTT

V gene: TRBV2
D gene: TRBD1
J gene: TRBJ2-3
clone size: NA
CDR3 length: 14
CDR3 protein: CASSEDRALRTQYF
CDR3 DNA: TGTGCCAGCAGTGAGGACAGGGCCCTGCGGACGCAGTATTTT

V gene: TRBV2
D gene: NA
J gene: TRBJ2-1
clone size: once
CDR3 length: 15
CDR3 protein: CASSEDVGYYNEQFF
CDR3 DNA: TGTGCCAGCAGTGAGGATGTAGGCTACTACAATGAGCAGTTCTTC

V gene: TRBV10-3
D gene: NA
J gene: TRBJ1-2
clone size: once
CDR3 length: 13
CDR3 protein: CASRDTGRNGYTF
CDR3 DNA: TGTGCCTCCAGGGACACCGGGAGGAATGGCTACACCTTC

V gene: TRBV7-9
D gene: NA
J gene: TRBJ2-7
clone size: NA
CDR3 length: 16
CDR3 protein: CASSFLGGRSSYEQYF
CDR3 DNA: TGTGCCAGCAGCTTCCTGGGGGGGCGGAGCTCCTACGAGCAGTACTTC

V gene: TRBV6-5
D gene: NA
J gene: TRBJ2-3
clone size: NA
CDR3 length: 15
CDR3 protein: CASRGGVLRTDTQYF
CDR3 DNA: TGTGCCAGCAGAGGCGGGGTGCTTCGCACAGATACGCAGTATTTT

V gene: TRBV5-4
D gene: NA
J gene: TRBJ2-3
clone size: NA
CDR3 length: 15
CDR3 protein: CASSQQGRNTDTQYF
CDR3 DNA: TGTGCCAGCAGCCAACAGGGTCGGAACACAGATACGCAGTATTTT

V gene: TRBV30
D gene: NA
J gene: TRBJ2-7
clone size: NA
CDR3 length: 13
CDR3 protein: CAWSIGRSYEQYF
CDR3 DNA: TGTGCCTGGAGTATCGGCAGGTCCTACGAGCAGTACTTC

V gene: TRBV29-1
D gene: NA
J gene: TRBJ1-2
clone size: NA
CDR3 length: 12
CDR3 protein: CSVEAGYYGYTF
CDR3 DNA: TGCAGCGTTGAGGCGGGTTACTATGGCTACACCTTC

V gene: TRBV7-2
D gene: NA
J gene: TRBJ2-7
clone size: NA
CDR3 length: 14
CDR3 protein: CASSLNVLAYEQYF
CDR3 DNA: TGTGCCAGCAGCTTAAATGTCTTGGCCTACGAGCAGTACTTC

V gene: TRBV3-1/TRBV3-2
D gene: TRBD1
J gene: TRBJ1-2
clone size: NA
CDR3 length: 14
CDR3 protein: CASSPGTGGSGYTF
CDR3 DNA: TGTGCCAGCAGCCCCGGGACAGGGGGGTCTGGCTACACCTTC

V gene: TRBV7-2
D gene: NA
J gene: TRBJ1-5
clone size: NA
CDR3 length: 17
CDR3 protein: CASSYQSGGRNNQPQHF
CDR3 DNA: TGTGCCAGCAGCTACCAATCCGGAGGCCGGAACAATCAGCCCCAGCATTTT

V gene: TRBV4-2
D gene: NA
J gene: TRBJ2-7
clone size: NA
CDR3 length: 13
CDR3 protein: CASSQSQGGEQYF
CDR3 DNA: TGTGCCAGCAGCCAGTCACAGGGTGGCGAGCAGTACTTC

V gene: TRBV19
D gene: NA
J gene: TRBJ1-6
clone size: NA
CDR3 length: 15
CDR3 protein: CASGPLDSYNSPLHF
CDR3 DNA: TGTGCCAGTGGGCCTTTGGACAGCTATAATTCACCCCTCCACTTT

V gene: TRBV3-1/TRBV3-2
D gene: NA
J gene: TRBJ2-7
clone size: NA
CDR3 length: 15
CDR3 protein: CASSPQGSSSYEQYF
CDR3 DNA: TGTGCCAGCAGTCCCCAGGGATCGAGCTCCTACGAGCAGTACTTC

V gene: TRBV7-2
D gene: NA
J gene: TRBJ1-2
clone size: NA
CDR3 length: 15
CDR3 protein: CASSRGQGSGYGYTF
CDR3 DNA: TGTGCCAGCAGCCGCGGTCAGGGGTCGGGCTATGGCTACACCTTC

V gene: TRBV19
D gene: NA
J gene: TRBJ2-1
clone size: once
CDR3 length: 15
CDR3 protein: CASSIGQGRSGEQFF
CDR3 DNA: TGTGCCAGTAGTATAGGGCAGGGGAGGTCCGGTGAGCAGTTCTTC

V gene: TRBV18
D gene: NA
J gene: TRBJ1-3
clone size: NA
CDR3 length: 17
CDR3 protein: CASSQEEPVRSGNTIYF
CDR3 DNA: TGTGCCAGCTCGCAAGAGGAACCGGTGAGGTCCGGAAACACCATATATTTT

V gene: TRBV7-8
D gene: TRBD1
J gene: TRBJ1-3
clone size: NA
CDR3 length: 15
CDR3 protein: CASSYRTGGGNTIYF
CDR3 DNA: TGTGCCAGCAGCTACAGGACAGGCGGAGGAAACACCATATATTTT

V gene: TRBV6-7
D gene: NA
J gene: TRBJ1-5
clone size: NA
CDR3 length: 11
CDR3 protein: CARQLGQPQHF
CDR3 DNA: TGTGCCAGACAGCTAGGTCAGCCCCAGCATTTT

V gene: TRBV9
D gene: NA
J gene: TRBJ1-1
clone size: NA
CDR3 length: 16
CDR3 protein: CASSVGLRGSRTEAFF
CDR3 DNA: TGTGCCAGCAGCGTAGGGTTAAGGGGGAGTAGGACTGAAGCTTTCTTT

V gene: TRBV5-6
D gene: NA
J gene: TRBJ1-3
clone size: once
CDR3 length: 14
CDR3 protein: CATTRVSTGNTIYF
CDR3 DNA: TGTGCCACCACTAGGGTGAGCACTGGAAACACCATATATTTT

V gene: TRBV3-1/TRBV3-2
D gene: NA
J gene: TRBJ2-7
clone size: NA
CDR3 length: 12
CDR3 protein: CASSQRGSEQYF
CDR3 DNA: TGTGCCAGCAGCCAGAGGGGAAGCGAGCAGTACTTC

V gene: TRBV6-5
D gene: TRBD1
J gene: TRBJ2-1
clone size: NA
CDR3 length: 13
CDR3 protein: CASSYDRGNEQFF
CDR3 DNA: TGTGCCAGCAGTTACGACAGGGGGAATGAGCAGTTCTTC

V gene: TRBV29-1
D gene: NA
J gene: TRBJ2-3
clone size: NA
CDR3 length: 14
CDR3 protein: CSVEVGGRTDTQYF
CDR3 DNA: TGCAGCGTTGAAGTAGGGGGGAGAACAGATACGCAGTATTTT

V gene: TRBV10-3
D gene: NA
J gene: TRBJ1-4
clone size: NA
CDR3 length: 13
CDR3 protein: CAISDLGGEKLFF
CDR3 DNA: TGTGCCATCAGTGATCTAGGAGGTGAAAAACTGTTTTTT

V gene: TRBV5-1
D gene: NA
J gene: TRBJ1-5
clone size: NA
CDR3 length: 15
CDR3 protein: CASSFTPGGNQPQHF
CDR3 DNA: TGCGCCAGCAGCTTCACTCCGGGGGGCAATCAGCCCCAGCATTTT

V gene: TRBV30
D gene: TRBD1
J gene: TRBJ2-5
clone size: few
CDR3 length: 13
CDR3 protein: CAWERTGGPPQYF
CDR3 DNA: TGTGCCTGGGAGAGGACAGGGGGCCCCCCCCAGTACTTC

V gene: TRBV10-2
D gene: NA
J gene: TRBJ2-1
clone size: few
CDR3 length: 14
CDR3 protein: CATTRPRGHNEQFF
CDR3 DNA: TGCGCCACTACCCGACCCCGCGGTCACAATGAGCAGTTCTTC

V gene: TRBV18
D gene: TRBD1
J gene: TRBJ1-1
clone size: NA
CDR3 length: 18
CDR3 protein: CASSRTDLIQGMNTEAFF
CDR3 DNA: TGTGCCAGCTCACGCACGGACCTGATACAGGGGATGAACACTGAAGCTTTCTTT

V gene: TRBV7-6
D gene: TRBD1
J gene: TRBJ1-1
clone size: NA
CDR3 length: 15
CDR3 protein: CASSLRDRAGTEAFF
CDR3 DNA: TGTGCCAGCAGCTTACGGGACAGGGCCGGTACTGAAGCTTTCTTT

V gene: TRBV12-3/TRBV12-4
D gene: TRBD1
J gene: TRBJ1-1
clone size: NA
CDR3 length: 12
CDR3 protein: CASRPPGGRTFF
CDR3 DNA: TGTGCCAGCAGACCACCAGGGGGTAGGACTTTCTTT

V gene: TRBV4-1
D gene: NA
J gene: TRBJ1-1
clone size: once
CDR3 length: 13
CDR3 protein: CASSQGEDTEAFF
CDR3 DNA: TGCGCCAGCAGCCAAGGTGAGGACACTGAAGCTTTCTTT

V gene: TRBV7-2
D gene: NA
J gene: TRBJ1-1
clone size: NA
CDR3 length: 14
CDR3 protein: CASSFQGMNTEAFF
CDR3 DNA: TGTGCCAGCAGCTTTCAGGGCATGAACACTGAAGCTTTCTTT

V gene: TRBV5-1
D gene: TRBD2
J gene: TRBJ2-7
clone size: NA
CDR3 length: 14
CDR3 protein: CASRLLADSYEQYF
CDR3 DNA: TGCGCCAGCCGTCTTCTAGCGGACTCCTACGAGCAGTACTTC

V gene: TRBV15
D gene: TRBD1
J gene: TRBJ1-2
clone size: NA
CDR3 length: 15
CDR3 protein: CATSRIRTGEIGYTF
CDR3 DNA: TGTGCCACCAGCAGAATTCGGACAGGGGAGATTGGCTACACCTTC

V gene: TRBV11-3
D gene: TRBD2
J gene: TRBJ2-1
clone size: NA
CDR3 length: 14
CDR3 protein: CASSLAAGGVEQFF
CDR3 DNA: TGTGCCAGCAGCTTAGCAGCGGGAGGCGTTGAGCAGTTCTTC

V gene: TRBV28
D gene: NA
J gene: TRBJ1-5
clone size: once
CDR3 length: 13
CDR3 protein: CASSPGTYQPQHF
CDR3 DNA: TGTGCCAGCAGCCCGGGGACGTATCAGCCCCAGCATTTT

V gene: TRBV5-6
D gene: TRBD1
J gene: TRBJ1-2
clone size: NA
CDR3 length: 14
CDR3 protein: CASSLGTGGYGYTF
CDR3 DNA: TGTGCCAGCAGCTTGGGGACAGGGGGCTATGGCTACACCTTC

V gene: TRBV5-4
D gene: NA
J gene: TRBJ2-1
clone size: NA
CDR3 length: 12
CDR3 protein: CASSLVHDEQFF
CDR3 DNA: TGTGCCAGCAGCTTGGTTCACGATGAGCAGTTCTTC

V gene: TRBV29-1
D gene: NA
J gene: TRBJ1-2
clone size: NA
CDR3 length: 13
CDR3 protein: CSVVARTSGGYTF
CDR3 DNA: TGCAGCGTTGTTGCCAGGACTTCGGGGGGCTACACCTTC

V gene: TRBV7-2
D gene: TRBD2
J gene: TRBJ2-5
clone size: NA
CDR3 length: 18
CDR3 protein: CASSGGLAGGGPQETQYF
CDR3 DNA: TGTGCCAGCAGCGGTGGACTAGCGGGGGGGGGACCCCAAGAGACCCAGTACTTC

V gene: TRBV18
D gene: TRBD2
J gene: TRBJ2-7
clone size: NA
CDR3 length: 13
CDR3 protein: CASSTGLGGEQYF
CDR3 DNA: TGTGCCAGCTCAACAGGACTAGGAGGCGAGCAGTACTTC

V gene: TRBV21-1
D gene: NA
J gene: TRBJ1-4
clone size: once
CDR3 length: 14
CDR3 protein: CASSKEGLNEKLFF
CDR3 DNA: TGTGCCAGCAGCAAAGAAGGCCTTAATGAAAAACTGTTTTTT

V gene: TRBV6-1
D gene: NA
J gene: TRBJ1-3
clone size: NA
CDR3 length: 16
CDR3 protein: CASSEAPRRSGNTIYF
CDR3 DNA: TGTGCCAGCAGTGAAGCGCCTCGGCGTTCTGGAAACACCATATATTTT

V gene: TRBV15
D gene: NA
J gene: TRBJ1-2
clone size: NA
CDR3 length: 14
CDR3 protein: CATSRDNTDLGYTF
CDR3 DNA: TGTGCCACCAGCAGAGATAATACCGATCTTGGCTACACCTTC

V gene: TRBV4-2
D gene: NA
J gene: TRBJ2-5
clone size: NA
CDR3 length: 13
CDR3 protein: CASSQDFVETQYF
CDR3 DNA: TGTGCCAGCAGCCAAGATTTTGTAGAGACCCAGTACTTC

V gene: TRBV5-6
D gene: TRBD1
J gene: TRBJ1-5
clone size: NA
CDR3 length: 16
CDR3 protein: CASSLGQGASSQPQHF
CDR3 DNA: TGTGCCAGCAGCCTGGGACAGGGGGCTTCAAGTCAGCCCCAGCATTTT

V gene: TRBV30
D gene: TRBD1
J gene: TRBJ1-5
clone size: once
CDR3 length: 14
CDR3 protein: CAWSAGTGDQPQHF
CDR3 DNA: TGTGCCTGGAGCGCCGGGACAGGGGATCAGCCCCAGCATTTT

V gene: TRBV11-2
D gene: TRBD1
J gene: TRBJ2-2
clone size: few
CDR3 length: 15
CDR3 protein: CASRGTGANTGELFF
CDR3 DNA: TGTGCCAGCAGGGGGACAGGGGCGAACACCGGGGAGCTGTTTTTT

V gene: TRBV11-2
D gene: NA
J gene: TRBJ2-5
clone size: NA
CDR3 length: 14
CDR3 protein: CASSLVGWGETQYF
CDR3 DNA: TGTGCCAGCAGCTTAGTTGGCTGGGGTGAGACCCAGTACTTC

V gene: TRBV18
D gene: NA
J gene: TRBJ2-1
clone size: NA
CDR3 length: 14
CDR3 protein: CASSPPTRRDEQFF
CDR3 DNA: TGTGCCAGCTCACCGCCGACTAGAAGGGATGAGCAGTTCTTC